This TCR beta chain was obtained from a study of T cell responses to AZD1222 COVID-19 vaccine. This CDR3 is 15 amino acids long. V shed 4 bases and J 7 bases; nucleotides not matched to a gene: 6. CDR1 MRHNA and CDR2 SNTAGT come from the germline V gene. In regard to this clone: Its specificity is not known.

Study observations and caveats: Regions 160-218 and 743-854 dominated among vaccine-associated CD4 TCRs spanning spike. It was only 6 or 7 AZD1222 recipients who were seropositive at baseline. Reportedly, nearly half the spike-specific TCRs target unmutated variant regions. White British people made up most donors, females outnumbered males, and clonal diversity was possibly underestimated.

TCRdb's table, derived via immunoSEQ multiplex PCR, lists solely in-frame clones and lacks some. The sample holds 120,000 or so clones, 88% seen once. The receptor's source is an adult in good health. The source material was peripheral blood, sampled on day 0 of MenACWY control vaccination. The rearrangement uses TRBV6-4 and TRBJ2-2; TRBD2 agrees at 10 bases. DNA of the CDR3: TGTGCCAGCAGTGGTCTAGCGGGAGCCGTCGGGGAGCTGTTTTTT. This codes for CASSGLAGAVGELFF.